The present T cell receptor (beta chain) was sequenced within a study of T cells after yellow fever vaccination (dated by TCRdb to between 2017 and 2020). For context, the study as a whole: The SMART-Seq v4 Ultra Low Input RNA kit was used to prepare libraries from fractions with low cell numbers. Bulk PBMC replicates and cell subsets were isolated from blood drawn at multiple timepoints before and after both primary and secondary immunization. Two healthy male donors, one aged 18 to 30 and one aged 30 to 39 years, were included in the cohort. To follow T-cell clones before and after primary and booster YFV17D yellow fever vaccination, bulk TCR alpha and beta repertoires were sequenced over time.

General study outcomes and caveats: Compared with the primary T-cell response, the secondary T-cell response was faster but weaker, reaching its peak on day 5 rather than on day 15. Because abundant contaminating clonotypes from the bulk population could be contained in FACS-sorted repertoires, computational filtering was required. After the booster, most of the clones that had expanded following primary vaccination were detected again (roughly 97% of CD4 and around 90% of CD8), which suggests that memory was broadly maintained. Because only two donors were included in the study, the extent to which the findings can be generalized is limited. A small fraction of clonotypes showed up in both the CD4 and CD8 compartments, probably as a result of convergent recombination.

TCR cDNA was made using 5'RACE template switching, a step that added a universal primer site and unique molecular identifiers. Priming for cDNA synthesis came from both the TCR alpha and TCR beta constant segments. Libraries were amplified in two PCR steps, with sample barcodes and sequencing adapters added in the second step. Sequencing of libraries was performed on Illumina HiSeq 2500 (2x100 bp) or NovaSeq (2x150 bp). Per the original workflow: Reads were demultiplexed and collapsed into UMI consensus sequences with MIGEC, and V(D)J alignment was performed with MiXCR. Vaccine-responding clonotypes were defined with edgeR using replicate PBMC samples, requiring FDR below 0.01 and a log2 fold change above 5 up to day 15. Each bulk clonotype was labeled CD4 or CD8 based on which sequenced repertoire, CD4 or CD8, contained the clonotype at higher abundance. TCRdb handled the public reads itself, with Q25 trimming in fastp and clone calling in MiXCR, and kept productive beta chains. Rows with a matching CDR3 protein are joined into one entry that keeps the most common DNA and genes. The V and J calls shown here were made by TCRdb, not taken from the authors' results. The sample table contains 150,000 to 200,000 distinct CDR3 sequences; only one count was recorded for approximately 6% of them. About 2.7% of the sample is taken by the ten largest.

This clonotype came up many times. Its antigen remains undetermined. Qualities for individual bases were not recorded, and no much larger clone is one base off. In the paper's terms, the treatment or condition label means: live attenuated yellow fever vaccine strain. PBMCs were isolated from peripheral blood using a standard Ficoll-Paque protocol. Dynabeads CD4 and CD8 positive selection kits were used to isolate CD4 and CD8 T-cell fractions. RNA was extracted with TriZol from bulk PBMCs, CD4 and CD8 fractions, and dextramer-positive and dextramer-negative fractions. V loses 6 bases, J loses 11 bases, and the germline ends lie 20 bases apart. From the cysteine through the phenylalanine, the CDR3 covers 14 amino acids. The sequence is cut down to CDR3 DNA, 42 bases in frame from base 1. Taken from the germline V gene, the CDR1 and CDR2 loops are SNHLY and FYNNEI.

This sequence was found in a man between 18 and 29 years old who received the YFV17D yellow fever vaccine. The V and J segments used are TRBV2 and TRBJ2-1, with the D gene not confidently named. The sequenced sample was CD4+ T cells sorted from PBMCs, obtained on the day of the first yellow fever vaccination. The DNA sequence is TGTGCCAGCAGCCCCTACCTCCGGGCAGACCAGCAGTTCTTC. This encodes CASSPYLRADQQFF.